These 25 T cell receptor beta chains were all obtained from the same sample, sequenced in a study of blood T cell repertoires in COVID-19. TCRdb's copy holds only in-frame clones and misses some; the assay was immunoSEQ multiplex PCR. Here the sample spans under 250,000 clones, 65% to 90% being singletons. Sample: PBMCs or T cells enriched from blood (not recorded which). The origin of the receptors is a woman aged 50 to 65 with acute COVID-19.

Comment on this clone: A much larger clone is a single base away; this may be a read error. The chain couples TRBV12-3 or TRBV12-4 to TRBJ1-2; no clear D. The CDR3 is made up of 13 amino acids. V lost 0 bases to trimming and J lost 2 bases, with 4 bases between them. The CDR3 spells CASSLAQNYGYTF. The CDR3 DNA is TGTGCCAGCAGTTTAGCGCAGAACTATGGCTACACCTTC.

This clone turned up a few times. The gene calls are TRBV3-1 (or the pseudogene TRBV3-2) and TRBJ2-6; D is perhaps TRBD1 (5 bases). CDR3 length: 20 residues. Germline V gives CDR1 LGHDT, CDR2 YNNKEL (reference sequence). With 2 bases removed from V and 0 bases from J, the gap between germline ends came to 20 bases. CDR3 region: CASSQWATGYKSSGANVLTF. Here the CDR3 DNA reads TGTGCCAGCAGCCAATGGGCCACAGGCTACAAGAGCTCTGGGGCCAACGTCCTGACTTTC.

The rearrangement links TRBV6-6 to TRBJ1-2; 7 bases align to TRBD1. Germline V gene sequence: CDR1 MNHNY, CDR2 SVGAGI (reference sequence). This CDR3 comprises 13 residues. J gave up 8 bases and V 10 bases, and 13 bases lay outside the gene matches. Here the CDR3 reads CAISRGGTDGYTF. DNA for the CDR3: TGTGCCATTAGCCGGGGCGGGACAGACGGCTACACCTTC.

This rearrangement joins TRBV30 to TRBJ1-6, with D unresolved. CDR3 length: 13 amino acids. V was shortened by 3 bases and J by 7 bases, with 10 bases between the two germline ends. CDR1 and CDR2 (germline): GTSNPN, SVGIG (reference sequence). The CDR3 DNA is TGTGCCTGGAGCGAACAGTACAATTCACCCCTCCACTTT. This codes for CAWSEQYNSPLHF.

J is TRBJ1-5 and V is TRBV15; TRBD1 is a possible D gene (6 bases). Trimming removed 2 bases at V and 2 bases at J, with 13 bases between. CDR1 LNHNV and CDR2 YYDKDF come from the germline V gene (reference sequence). This CDR3 has 16 amino acids. DNA of the CDR3: TGTGCCACCAGCAGACCCGGGGCAGGGGGCAATCAGCCCCAGCATTTT. This codes for CATSRPGAGGNQPQHF. Supplemented by reference TRBV15 and TRBJ1-5, the full variable domain reads DAMVIQNPRYQVTQFGKPVTLSCSQTLNHNVMYWYQQKSSQAPKLLFHYYDKDFNNEADTPDNFQSRRPNTSFCFLDIRSPGLGDTAMYLCATSRPGAGGNQPQHFGDGTRLSIL.

The CDR3 bases are TGTGCCAGCAGTCCGACTCAGGGGGATCAGCCCCAGCATTTT. The encoded protein is CASSPTQGDQPQHF. The chain employs TRBV27 and TRBJ1-5; 7 nucleotides line up with TRBD1. This CDR3 comprises 14 residues. CDR1 and CDR2 (germline): MNHEY, SMNVEV (reference sequence). J lost 5 bases, V lost 5 bases, and 6 bases had no gene match.

This sequence joins TRBV7-2 and TRBJ2-5, with 10 bases aligning to TRBD1. This CDR3 spans 15 amino acids. The V segment lost 5 bases and the J segment 5 bases; nucleotides outside the gene matches: 8. Germline CDR1 and CDR2: SGHTA and FQGNSA. This CDR3 reads CASSPRQGAGETQYF. CDR3 in DNA: TGTGCCAGCAGCCCCCGACAGGGGGCGGGGGAGACCCAGTACTTC.

This clone was found once. J is TRBJ2-5 and V is TRBV7-3; unclear D gene. This CDR3 is 13 amino acids long. V was trimmed by 5 bases and J by 6 bases, leaving 13 bases between them. The V gene's germline CDR1 is SGHTA and CDR2 FQGTGA. The CDR3 region has the DNA TGTGCCAGCAGCCTCGAGCCTTCAAAGACCCAGTACTTC. Protein sequence: CASSLEPSKTQYF.

This chain joins TRBV5-1 and TRBJ2-7, with D unresolved. V was trimmed by 3 bases and J by 1 base, leaving 5 bases between them. CDR3 size: 12 residues. The germline CDR1 and CDR2 sequences are SGHRS and YFSETQ. This CDR3 reads CASSSVSYEQYF. The CDR3 DNA follows: TGCGCCAGCAGCTCGGTATCCTACGAGCAGTACTTC.

This chain connects TRBV27 to TRBJ1-4; possible D gene TRBD1, 6 bases. V was pared by 1 base and J by 3 bases, with 9 bases between. Germline V gene data show CDR1 as MNHEY and CDR2 as SMNVEV (reference sequence). The CDR3 consists of 15 residues. The CDR3 DNA is TGTGCCAGCAGTTTATGGGGGGGCCCTAATGAAAAACTGTTTTTT. Its protein is CASSLWGGPNEKLFF.

The sample holds one count of this clone. The gene calls are TRBV9 and TRBJ1-1; D possibly corresponds to TRBD1 (5 bases). This CDR3 has 15 residues. Looked up from germline, CDR1 is SGDLS and CDR2 is YYNGEE. V was cut by 3 bases and J by 5 bases, with 17 bases left in between. This CDR3 is CASSGSQTGGTEAFF. The DNA of the CDR3 is TGTGCCAGCAGCGGGAGCCAAACGGGGGGGACTGAAGCTTTCTTT.

The V gene is TRBV6-5, the J gene TRBJ1-5; 8 bases map to TRBD1. The CDR3 contains 13 residues. After removal of 7 bases from V and 5 bases from J, the junction contained 4 bases not matched to a gene. Germline-derived CDR1 and CDR2 are MNHEY and SVGAGI. In DNA, the CDR3 is TGTGCCAGCATGGACAGGGAGGATCAGCCCCAGCATTTT. This encodes CASMDREDQPQHF.

V gene TRBV30 combines with J gene TRBJ1-6; 8 nucleotides align to TRBD1. Germline trimming cut 3 bases from V and 5 bases from J; bases unmatched to any gene: 6. The CDR3 loop spans 15 amino acids. The germline V gene has CDR1 GTSNPN and CDR2 SVGIG (reference sequence). The DNA of the CDR3 is TGTGCCTGGAGCTCAGGGGGCAGCAATAATTCACCCCTCCACTTT. It specifies CAWSSGGSNNSPLHF. The entire variable domain, with the rest obtained from reference TRBV30 and TRBJ1-6, is as follows: SQTIHQWPATLVQPVGSPLSLECTVEGTSNPNLYWYRQAAGRGLQLLFYSVGIGQISSEVPQNLSASRPQDRQFILSSKKLLLSDSGFYLCAWSSGGSNNSPLHFGNGTRLTVT.

The chain employs TRBV6-5 and TRBJ1-5; perhaps TRBD1 as D (5 bases). Germline loops: CDR1 MNHEY, CDR2 SVGAGI. CDR3 length: 14 residues. The ends were cut back, 5 bases at V and 0 bases at J, with 8 bases in the middle. The CDR3 loop is CASSIQGSNQPQHF. CDR3 nucleotide sequence: TGTGCCAGCAGTATCCAGGGTAGCAATCAGCCCCAGCATTTT.

The V gene is TRBV9, the J gene TRBJ2-1; 13 bases agree with TRBD2. Germline V CDR1 and CDR2: SGDLS, YYNGEE. This CDR3 has 20 amino acids. J was trimmed by 4 bases and V by 3 bases; bases with no gene match: 16. CDR3 protein: CASSAHPTPGLAGLYNEQFF. In DNA, the CDR3 is TGTGCCAGCAGCGCCCACCCCACACCGGGACTAGCGGGGCTATACAATGAGCAGTTCTTC.

Details on this clone: This sample includes further DNA sequences coding for the same CDR3. In DNA, the CDR3 is TGCGCCAGCAGCTTACAGGTCATGAACACTGAAGCTTTCTTT. This translates into CASSLQVMNTEAFF. This chain joins TRBV5-1 and TRBJ1-1, with D perhaps TRBD1 (5 bases). V was cut by 2 bases and J by 0 bases, with 8 bases left in between. This CDR3 contains 14 residues. CDR1 is SGHRS and CDR2 is YFSETQ in the germline V gene.

The chain links TRBV5-1 to TRBJ1-4; D might be TRBD1 (5 bases). CDR1 SGHRS and CDR2 YFSETQ come from the germline V gene. The length of the CDR3 is 12 residues. Trimming took off 3 bases at V and 13 bases at J, with 13 bases between the two ends. The CDR3 region is CASSSRGEGLFF. In DNA, the CDR3 is TGCGCCAGCAGCTCCAGAGGGGAGGGACTGTTTTTT.

This clone has only one observation. This chain uses TRBV24-1 with TRBJ1-1; TRBD1 might be the D (6 bases). Germline V gene data show CDR1 as KGHDR and CDR2 as SFDVKD. The CDR3 sequence is 15 residues long. V was shortened by 9 bases and J by 0 bases, with 16 bases between the two germline ends. The CDR3 spells CATSRQATMNTEAFF. CDR3 nucleotides: TGTGCCACCTCCCGACAGGCGACAATGAACACTGAAGCTTTCTTT.

CDR3 sequence reads: CASRALYGYTF. CDR3 coding DNA: TGTGCCAGCAGAGCCCTCTATGGCTACACCTTC. The chain has TRBV6-5 and TRBJ1-2; D unclear. Germline CDR1 MNHEY, CDR2 SVGAGI. The CDR3 has 11 amino acids. The V gene lost 6 bases and the J gene lost 4 bases, with 6 bases spanning the gap.

The V call is TRBV12-5, the J call TRBJ2-7; D ambiguous. V gave up 0 bases and J gave up 8 bases, with 14 bases separating them. The CDR3 loop spans 14 amino acids. Looked up from germline, CDR1 is LGHNT and CDR2 is FRNRAP. CDR3 sequence: CASGLVDTQQQQYF. The DNA of the CDR3 is TGTGCTAGTGGTTTGGTAGACACCCAGCAACAGCAGTACTTC.

This chain uses TRBV6-6 with TRBJ1-5; 8 nucleotides line up with TRBD1. The CDR3 is 13 residues long. Per the germline V gene, CDR1 is MNHNY and CDR2 is SVGAGI (reference sequence). The V and J ends lost 5 bases and 7 bases, in that order; junction bases with no gene match: 4. The CDR3 coding sequence is TGTGCCAGCAGTGACAGGGGTGAACAGCCCCAGCATTTT. Translated, it gives CASSDRGEQPQHF.

In the case of this clone: Other nucleotide sequences in the sample specify the same CDR3. The V gene is TRBV5-1, the J gene TRBJ1-1; D is uncertain. This CDR3 region has 11 residues. CDR1 is SGHRS, CDR2 YFSETQ, per germline. Trimming cost V 0 bases and J 6 bases, with 3 bases left between them. The DNA of the CDR3 is TGCGCCAGCAGCTTGGGCGCTGAAGCTTTCTTT. Amino acid sequence: CASSLGAEAFF.

The chain joins TRBV30 to TRBJ1-2, with a tentative D call TRBD1 (6 bases). Germline CDR1 and CDR2: GTSNPN and SVGIG (reference sequence). V was pared by 4 bases and J by 5 bases, with 8 bases between. This CDR3 spans 11 amino acids. CDR3 protein: CAWIQGYGYTF. CDR3 in DNA: TGTGCCTGGATCCAGGGGTATGGCTACACCTTC.

Note on this clone: A junction boundary mismatches the germline segment, possibly from a read error. CDR3 nucleotides: TGTGCCAGCAGCCTGGAGAGGTTAGTTGAGGGCTCCTTT. This translates into CASSLERLVEGSF. The chain is built from TRBV5-4 and TRBJ1-1; D unclear. Germline CDR1 and CDR2: SGHNT and YYREEE (reference sequence). The CDR3 contains 13 residues.

V and J are TRBV5-1 and TRBJ1-1; D not certain. V lost 1 base, J lost 2 bases, and 6 bases lay in between. This CDR3 has 13 amino acids. Germline values: CDR1 SGHRS, CDR2 YFSETQ. This chain's CDR3 is CASSLQFNTEAFF. CDR3 bases: TGCGCCAGCAGCTTGCAGTTTAACACTGAAGCTTTCTTT.